This TCR beta chain was sequenced during a study of CD8+CD57+ T cells in acquired aplastic anemia. Study background: DNA recovered from sorted CD4+ and CD8+ cells had a mean of about 3.5 ug.

This clonotype was observed at least ten times. What it binds is not known. The CDR3 is 12 residues long. CDR1 DFQATT and CDR2 SNEGSKA come from the germline V gene (reference sequence). Trimming left V 0 bases short and J 4 bases short, with 5 bases between. CDR3 and TCR beta VDJ profiling relied on a genomic DNA template. TCRdb re-derived calls from the reads in MiXCR, one entry per CDR3 protein. The data hold roughly 420,000 distinct CDR3 sequences, with 55% to 70% observed a single time. General study points: Patients and controls were not found to differ significantly in CD8+ Simpson's diversity.

The gene calls are TRBV20-1 and TRBJ2-3; D remains unclear. This clonotype was obtained from a human donor in good health, serving as a control. The material sequenced was sorted CD4+, CD8+, or CD8+CD57+ T cells (not recorded which) from PBMCs. CDR3 residues: CSARDPPDTQYF. In nucleotides, the CDR3 is TGCAGTGCTAGAGATCCTCCAGATACGCAGTATTTT.